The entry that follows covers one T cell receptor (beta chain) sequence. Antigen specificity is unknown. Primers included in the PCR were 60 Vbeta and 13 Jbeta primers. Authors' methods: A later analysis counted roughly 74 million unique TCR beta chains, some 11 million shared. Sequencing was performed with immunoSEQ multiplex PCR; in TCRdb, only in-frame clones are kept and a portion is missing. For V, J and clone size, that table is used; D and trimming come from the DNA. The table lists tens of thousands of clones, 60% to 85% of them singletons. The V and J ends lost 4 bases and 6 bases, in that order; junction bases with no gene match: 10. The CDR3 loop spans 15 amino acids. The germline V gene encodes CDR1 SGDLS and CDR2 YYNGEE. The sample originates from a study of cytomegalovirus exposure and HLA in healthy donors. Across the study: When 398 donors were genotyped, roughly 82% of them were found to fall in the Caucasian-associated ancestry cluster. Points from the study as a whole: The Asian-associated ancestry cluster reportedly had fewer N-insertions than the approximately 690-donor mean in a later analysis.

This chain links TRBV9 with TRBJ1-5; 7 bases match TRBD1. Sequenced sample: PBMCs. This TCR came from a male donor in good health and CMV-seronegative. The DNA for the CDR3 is TGTGCCAGCAGCCCCGCGGACAACAGGGGTCAGCCCCAGCATTTT. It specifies CASSPADNRGQPQHF.